The 15 T cell receptor beta chains listed next were all sequenced from one sample in a study of tumor-infiltrating lymphocytes in primary liver carcinoma. Using a constant-region primer together with ProtoScript II reverse transcriptase, TCR beta cDNA was made from roughly 520 ng of total RNA. Slightly modified ARM-PCR served as the procedure for the TCR beta libraries. These libraries came from three rounds of nested multiplex PCR. It was with TRBV1-TRBV30 forward primers and a C-beta reverse primer that the first two PCR rounds were run, at 10 cycles each. One entry per CDR3 protein, called by TCRdb with MiXCR from the multiplex PCR reads. This table holds tens of thousands of distinct CDR3 sequences, 70% to 75% found once. Bulk tissue was left unsorted, and RNA and DNA were co-extracted from 20-30 mg of it. Sequencing was done on a sample of liver tumor tissue from sampling region 4. Subset meaning: tumor region T4, right-lateral pole. These receptors originate from an older woman with primary liver carcinoma and hepatitis B virus infection.

In its sample, this clonotype was seen many times. The chain links TRBV5-4 to TRBJ2-1, with a tentative D call TRBD2 (6 bases). CDR1 is SGHNT and CDR2 is YYREEE in the germline V gene (reference sequence). CDR3 length: 17 amino acids. Trimming stripped 2 bases from V and 0 bases from J, with 15 bases between. The CDR3 coding sequence is TGTGCCAGCAGCTTCGGCGGGGTAAAGAGCTCCTACAATGAGCAGTTCTTC. It is translated as CASSFGGVKSSYNEQFF.

Points on this clonotype: The germline gene is not matched at one end of the junction; a read error may be the cause. The rearrangement links TRBV6-1 to TRBJ2-2, with D perhaps assigned TRBD1 or TRBD2 (6 bases each). The germline gives CDR1 MNHNS, CDR2 SASEGT. The CDR3 covers 15 residues. The CDR3 DNA is TGTCCCAGCAGTGAAGGGGGGAAGCACACCGGGGAGCTGTTTTTT. Translated: CPSSEGGKHTGELFF.

A note on this clonotype: The conserved phenylalanine or tryptophan is not found at the CDR3 terminus, so this likely reflects a read error. This chain connects TRBV12-3 or TRBV12-4 to TRBJ2-7; possibly TRBD1 for D (6 bases). This CDR3 region has 14 residues. Trimming removed 5 bases from V and 3 bases from J, with 14 bases in between. CDR3 region: CASSMGIGGYEQYL. The CDR3 DNA reads TGTGCCAGCAGTATGGGGATAGGGGGCTACGAGCAGTACCTC.

This clonotype has only one observation. A read error may account for a junction end that differs from germline. V gene TRBV6-5 combines with J gene TRBJ2-7; 8 nucleotides align to TRBD1. This CDR3 region has 14 residues. Germline assignment: CDR1 MNHEY and CDR2 SVGAGI. The CDR3 protein is CASSYSQGAHEQYF. CDR3 sequence (DNA): TGTGCCAGTAGTTACAGCCAGGGGGCCCACGAGCAGTACTTC.

Concerning this clonotype itself: An end of the junction differs from the germline gene, which may be a read error. The V gene is TRBV6-5, the J gene TRBJ1-1, with D unresolved. The CDR3 is 14 amino acids. Per germline, CDR1 MNHEY and CDR2 SVGAGI. The CDR3 loop is CASSSQAANTGAFF. CDR3 DNA: TGTGCCAGCAGTTCGCAGGCGGCGAACACTGGAGCTTTCTTT.

A word on this clonotype: The CDR3 ends on some other residue instead of the conserved phenylalanine or tryptophan, so this is likely a read error. The V gene is TRBV20-1, the J gene TRBJ2-7, with 11 nucleotides matching TRBD2. J lost 5 bases, V lost 5 bases, and 11 bases had no gene match. The CDR3 covers 15 residues. Germline V gene sequence: CDR1 DFQATT, CDR2 SNEGSKA (reference sequence). CDR3 amino acids: CSAQTSGNALDEQYL. Written as DNA, the CDR3 is TGCAGTGCTCAGACTAGCGGGAACGCGCTGGACGAGCAGTACCTC.

This chain joins TRBV11-2 and TRBJ2-7; TRBD1 might be the D (5 bases). Trimming left V 4 bases short and J 0 bases short, with 7 bases between. Germline CDR1 reads SGHAT; CDR2 reads FQNNGV. The CDR3 totals 13 residues. In DNA form, the CDR3 reads TGTGCCAGCAGCTCCGGACACTCCTACGAGCAGTACTTC. This codes for CASSSGHSYEQYF.

Turning to this clonotype: Germline is not matched at one junction end, which may reflect a read error. The rearrangement uses TRBV11-2 and TRBJ1-6; possibly TRBD1 for D (6 bases). The CDR3 has 15 amino acids. Germline CDR1 is SGHAT and CDR2 is FQNNGV. The CDR3 spells CANSLDPGAISTLHF. DNA of the CDR3: TGTGCCAACAGCTTAGACCCGGGGGCCATTTCAACCCTCCACTTT. Together with reference TRBV11-2 and TRBJ1-6, the CDR3 gives the full variable domain: EAGVAQSPRYKIIEKRQSVAFWCNPISGHATLYWYQQILGQGPKLLIQFQNNGVVDDSQLPKDRFSAERLKGVDSTLKIQPAKLEDSAVYLCANSLDPGAISTLHFGNGTRLTVT.

On this clonotype: Since a much larger clone is just one base distant, this may be a read error. The chain carries TRBV10-3 and TRBJ2-1, with 7 bases aligning to TRBD2. The CDR3 runs to 14 residues. Germline CDR1 reads ENHRY; CDR2 reads SYGVKD. The CDR3 here is CAIRESGIWNGQFF. The CDR3, as DNA: TGTGCCATCAGAGAGAGCGGGATTTGGAATGGGCAGTTCTTC.

As regards this clonotype: It may be a read error: a sequence one base away is much more abundant. CDR3 DNA: TGTGCCAGTAATCTACTAGCGGGAGATACCAATGAGCAGTTCTTC. Translation gives CASNLLAGDTNEQFF. The chain is built from TRBV19 and TRBJ2-1, with 11 bases matching TRBD2. This CDR3 spans 15 amino acids. J lost 6 bases, V lost 7 bases, and 8 bases had no gene match. CDR1 and CDR2 (germline): LNHDA, SQIVND (reference sequence).

This clonotype was seen only once. A junction end diverges from the germline sequence, so it may reflect a read error. This chain links TRBV12-3 or TRBV12-4 with TRBJ1-1, with D tentatively TRBD1 (6 bases). The CDR3 sequence is 16 residues long. Written as DNA, the CDR3 is TGTGCCAGCAGGGGGGGGCACGGTAGGCAAGACACTAAAGCTTTCTTT. Translated: CASRGGHGRQDTKAFF.

The chain combines TRBV10-3 with TRBJ2-1; 7 nucleotides align to TRBD1. J gave up 6 bases and V 10 bases, and 12 bases lay outside the gene matches. CDR3 length: 14 amino acids. Germline V CDR1 and CDR2: ENHRY, SYGVKD. The CDR3 here is CATTGNPDSNEQFF. The CDR3 DNA reads as TGTGCCACGACAGGGAATCCGGACTCCAATGAGCAGTTCTTC.

As regards this clonotype: The CDR3 end shows no conserved phenylalanine or tryptophan, and so a read error is likely. The rearrangement uses TRBV28 and TRBJ2-5, with 8 bases matching TRBD1. CDR3 length: 15 amino acids. From germline, CDR1 is MDHEN and CDR2 SYDVKM. Germline trimming cut 5 bases from V and 5 bases from J; bases unmatched to any gene: 10. The CDR3 reads CASSQSAGGAETQYI. CDR3 coding DNA: TGTGCCAGCAGTCAGAGCGCAGGGGGCGCGGAGACCCAGTACATC.

As regards this clonotype: Since no conserved phenylalanine or tryptophan closes the CDR3, a read error is the likely cause. This chain links TRBV14 with TRBJ2-2, with 10 nucleotides matching TRBD2. The CDR3 consists of 15 residues. The germline V gene has CDR1 SGHDN and CDR2 FVKESK. With V trimmed by 3 bases and J by 3 bases, 1 base remained unmatched. The CDR3 bases are TGTGCCAGCAGCCACGGACTAGCGGACACCGGGGAGCTGTTTTTA. This gives the protein CASSHGLADTGELFL.

With regard to this clonotype: A read error may produce the germline difference seen at one junction end. The chain employs TRBV6-6 and TRBJ2-7; 7 bases match TRBD2. The CDR3 is 15 amino acids. Germline CDR1 is MNHNY and CDR2 is SVGAGI (reference sequence). CDR3 sequence reads: CASSYSGIGDYEQHF. The CDR3 DNA reads TGTGCCAGCAGTTACTCAGGGATAGGGGACTACGAGCAGCACTTC.